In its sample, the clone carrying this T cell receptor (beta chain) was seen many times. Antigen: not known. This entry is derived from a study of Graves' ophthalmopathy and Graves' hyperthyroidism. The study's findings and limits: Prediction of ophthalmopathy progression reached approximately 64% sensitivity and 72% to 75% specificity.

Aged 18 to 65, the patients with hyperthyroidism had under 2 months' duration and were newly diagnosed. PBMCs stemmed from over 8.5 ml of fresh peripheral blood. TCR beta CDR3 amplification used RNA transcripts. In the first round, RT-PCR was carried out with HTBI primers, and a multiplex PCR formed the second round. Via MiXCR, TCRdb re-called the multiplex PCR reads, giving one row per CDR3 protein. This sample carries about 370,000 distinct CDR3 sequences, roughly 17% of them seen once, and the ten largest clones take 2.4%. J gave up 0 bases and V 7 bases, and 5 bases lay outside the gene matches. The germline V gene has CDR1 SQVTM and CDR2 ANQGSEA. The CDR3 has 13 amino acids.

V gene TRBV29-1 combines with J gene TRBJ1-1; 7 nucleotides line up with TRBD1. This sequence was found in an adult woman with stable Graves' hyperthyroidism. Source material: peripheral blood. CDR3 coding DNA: TGCAGCGGGGACAGCCCAATGAACACTGAAGCTTTCTTT. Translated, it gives CSGDSPMNTEAFF.